The present T cell receptor (beta chain) was sequenced within a study of cytomegalovirus exposure and HLA in healthy donors (dated by TCRdb to about 2017). In the study overall: An earlier analysis of approximately 600 of the donors reported 250 to 300 Gb of sequence data and roughly 100 million unique TCR beta sequences from approximately 180 million T cells. A later genetic analysis used genome-wide SNP genotypes for about 65% of the 666 donors, treating that subset as a discovery cohort. The later analysis used no new phenotypic data to find candidate immune exposures, relying instead on TCR beta sequences and their occurrence across donors. Roughly 300 gigabases of sequencing data and approximately 80 million unique TCR sequences were included in an early release covering roughly 600 HLA-typed donors. The T cell repertoires of 670 or so subjects were profiled by immunosequencing and related to cytomegalovirus serostatus. Both class I and class II loci were covered by HLA typing, at four-digit resolution. To predict cytomegalovirus infection status, the study brought together high-throughput TCR immunosequencing, statistical association of individual TCRs with disease status, and machine learning. Donor age, sex, ethnicity and CMV serostatus were compiled together with the repertoire data. Four to six DR-DQ haplotypes were handled as single units for association and clustering because linkage in the cohort was strong. Typing coverage differed by locus: A, B, C, DRB1 and DQB1 were typed in roughly 620-630 donors, DQA1 in 500 to 550, DPA1 in over 600, and DPB1 in 450 to 480. Every discovery cohort repertoire had been produced on one sequencing platform. The aim of the study was to test whether cataloging public T cell receptors could identify signatures of past pathogen exposure. To decide whether each TCR beta V gene segment behaved as functional or pseudogenic, an earlier analysis of some 570 of the donors relied on high-throughput TCR beta sequencing. Among the roughly 370 genotyped donors, around 81% belonged to the genetic ancestry cluster associated with self-reported Caucasian donors. Among 300 to 500 genotyped donors of the cohort, an average of approximately 240,000 unique TCR beta nucleotide sequences was sequenced per donor, of which roughly 17% were non-productive. To study patterns of TCR occurrence, a later analysis re-analyzed previously published TCR beta repertoires from around 660 donors and added high-resolution HLA genotyping. A separate validation cohort of roughly 130 different subjects was used in addition to the 666-subject first cohort.

The cohort was made up of several hundred healthy bone marrow donors. Cohort members were all nominally healthy when sampled, although unrecorded immune exposures were likely present. The donor was CMV seronegative and was included in the group of a few hundred seronegative cohort members. Each donor provided a peripheral blood sample, and peripheral blood mononuclear cells were used for TCR beta sequencing. Genomic DNA was extracted from the blood cell samples with the Qiagen DNeasy Blood Extraction Kit. Including cysteine and phenylalanine, the CDR3 has 15 amino acids. Only the CDR3 DNA stays, 45 bases, in frame from base 1. From a lookup of the germline V gene, CDR1 and CDR2 are MNHEY and SVGAGI. The investigation overall reported the following: Roughly uniform sequencing depth across donors was assumed in presence/absence analyses, although this assumption may not hold. Because HLA typing was missing for some donors at each locus, association tests included only the typed subset. The classifier was reported to diagnose cytomegalovirus status with high specificity and sensitivity in both the original and validation cohorts. A later genetic analysis reported fewer N-insertions in productive TCRs among donors in an Asian-associated ancestry cluster than the roughly 640-donor mean. In the study, some 160 TCR beta chains were listed as associated with cytomegalovirus. For the cohort, immune exposure information was limited to CMV serostatus. Assigning TCR associations to individual alleles was difficult when HLA alleles, especially DR and DQ, strongly co-occurred. The authors suggested that the approach could potentially be generalized to other disease states and immunological phenotypes. According to a later analysis, parvovirus B19, influenza, CMV and Epstein-Barr virus appeared linked to several top co-occurrence clusters. A few of the identified cytomegalovirus-associated TCR beta chains were confirmed in vitro to be specific for cytomegalovirus antigens. A further reported finding was that TCR beta sequences accurately predicted the HLA-A and HLA-B alleles for most subjects in the first cohort. The 87-base-pair reads could not distinguish some IMGT-functional V segments, including TRBV6-2 and TRBV6-3, so those segments were excluded. Only TCR beta chains were sequenced in this cohort, and the absence of alpha or paired-chain data limited detectable features. In a later analysis, most CMV-associated TCR beta chains were found to appear HLA-restricted, with HLA associations seemingly driven largely by CMV exposure. In a later analysis, around 15,000 TCR beta sequences were associated with specific HLA alleles at a false discovery rate of 0.05. In an earlier analysis of about 600 of the donors, most TCR beta V segments appeared in productive rearrangements about 87% or about 30% of the time, broadly matching IMGT annotations. Linkage disequilibrium might explain the correlated functional status among segregating V segments, but an unknown experimental factor could not be ruled out. The sequencing pipeline was judged likely to have produced a cluster of highly shared sequence variants as a technical artifact. Approximately 16 rarely observed V segments, including chromosome 9 orphons, were excluded from the earlier analysis of a few hundred of the donors because counts were too low. A later analysis found that HLA-associated TCR beta chains were more clonally expanded and had lower generation probabilities than equally common non-associated chains. A later genetic analysis associated a missense DCLRE1C variant with V-gene and J-gene trimming of TCR beta chains, and an independent cohort replicated the association. According to a later analysis, TCR association rates differed among HLA loci, with DRB1 alleles showing the most associated TCRs and HLA-C alleles showing the fewest. Most TCR sequences were observed very rarely across donors, whereas some public TCRs were present in many individuals.

Concerning this clone itself: The target of this receptor is not known. Base qualities are not at hand, and no much larger clone is one base apart.

The library was obtained by the immunoSEQ multiplex PCR assay. For the multiplex PCR, a mixture combining 60 forward primers for TCR Vbeta segments and 13 reverse primers for TCR Jbeta segments was used. The CDR3 region of rearranged TCR beta genes was amplified from genomic DNA by a multiplex PCR assay. Amplified TCR beta libraries were sequenced as 87-base-pair reads on the Illumina HiSeq System. Under the source paper's analysis protocol: In a later analysis, tens of millions of unique TCR beta chains were counted across the 666 repertoires, and around 10 million of these chains were shared by at least two donors. Raw reads were error-corrected and collapsed into unique sequences by a nearest-neighbor algorithm in which closely related sequences were merged to remove PCR and sequencing errors. V, D and J gene segments were assigned by aligning CDR3 sequences to IMGT reference sequences. For a sequence to be retained, a match of at least six nucleotides to both a V gene segment and a J gene segment was required. Rearrangements were called productive when the CDR3 lacked stop codons and stayed in frame with V and J; all others were non-productive. CDR3 was defined according to IMGT convention as the region running from the second conserved V-encoded cysteine to the conserved J-encoded phenylalanine. In an earlier analysis of roughly 580 of the donors, sequences lacking an unambiguous match to a single V gene segment were excluded. An earlier analysis of a few hundred of the donors classified V segments as functional when productive rearrangements were above 56.7% and as segregating when the standard deviation between donors was above 5%. A statistical classification framework was built for diagnosing cytomegalovirus status from the catalog of TCR beta chain sequences. V and J gene assignment, in a later analysis, came from comparing TCR nucleotide sequences with IMGT/GENE-DB human TR gene sequences. In a later analysis, CDR3 sequences and most-parsimonious VDJ recombination scenarios were assigned using the TCRdist pipeline. In a later analysis, each TCR beta chain was defined by its CDR3 amino acid sequence together with its V-gene family, and reads without a unique V-gene family were excluded. To address suspected cross-contamination and a sequencing artifact, a later analysis removed a few hundred highly shared, low-generation-probability nucleotide sequences. For each public chain, a later analysis derived a clonal expansion index from normalized ranks of inferred template counts within each repertoire. Generation probabilities in a later analysis came from a VDJ recombination model fitted to out-of-frame rearrangements, and those results were checked against IGoR. In a later analysis, TCR-TCR, TCR-HLA and TCR-CMV co-occurrence was scored with hypergeometric tests, and a repertoire-size bias correction was applied to TCR pairs. In a later analysis, false discovery rates were estimated by permuting HLA or CMV assignments 20 times. In a later analysis, co-occurring TCRs were grouped using DBSCAN, and TCRdist sequence similarity was added for clustering within HLA-allele-positive subsets. For co-occurrence clustering, repertoires with fewer than 30,000 or more than 120,000 public chains were excluded, along with roughly 5 repertoires with anomalous nucleotide sharing. The table comes from immuneACCESS by way of TCRdb, which keeps in-frame sequences with V and J called. Part of the clones is missing from these tables; in studies checked, under half for an unresolved V gene and the rest for unknown reasons. Clonal size and the V and J genes are those of that table, whereas D and trimming came from the DNA. This sample is represented by a few hundred thousand clones; roughly four fifths of them were singletons. Roughly 0.22% of the sample is taken by the ten largest.

This receptor chain uses TRBV6-5 and TRBJ2-5; perhaps TRBD1 is the D gene, with 6 bases matching. The DNA matches TRBJ2-7 better at its end, which makes the J call doubtful. The sample comprised PBMCs. The TCR comes from a girl aged 2 to 10 in good health and CMV-seronegative. The DNA is as follows: TGTGCCAGCAGTTACTTCAGGGGCTCATTCTACGAGCAGTACTTC. It translates as CASSYFRGSFYEQYF.